This TCR beta chain was sequenced in a study of blood T cell repertoires in COVID-19. Overall study context: Acute-phase and convalescent COVID-19 samples originated in the United States, Italy and Spain.

The germline V gene encodes CDR1 KGHSH and CDR2 LQKENI. The CDR3 loop spans 17 amino acids. V lost 1 base to trimming and J lost 1 base, with 11 bases between them. Per the study methods: Amplified reference gene primers provided the basis for estimating nucleated cell counts. Clones were sequenced by immunoSEQ multiplex PCR, and TCRdb holds only the in-frame ones, with some missing. V and J calls and clone size are given by that table; D and trimming were obtained from the DNA. This table holds about 210,000 clones, about nine tenths found once. This chain uses TRBV18 with TRBJ2-6; D may be TRBD2 (5 bases). Material for sequencing was peripheral blood. This TCR came from a man aged 40-49 years with acute or convalescent COVID-19. CDR3 region: CASSPLDWGSGANVLTF. In DNA form, the CDR3 reads TGTGCCAGCTCACCACTGGACTGGGGTTCTGGGGCCAACGTCCTGACTTTC.